These 31 T cell receptor beta chains came from one sample sequenced in a study of blood T cell repertoires in COVID-19. Method: immunoSEQ multiplex PCR; TCRdb's copy keeps in-frame clones and lacks some. The data show nearly 250,000 clones, roughly 83% seen once. The sample comprised peripheral blood. These receptors were taken from a woman older than 75 with COVID-19, enrolled during active disease.

V usage is TRBV7-3 and J usage is TRBJ2-3; 9 bases agree with TRBD2. Germline lookup yields CDR1 SGHTA and CDR2 FQGTGA. J lost 0 bases, V lost 2 bases, and 3 bases had no gene match. CDR3 length: 16 residues. CDR3 DNA sequence: TGTGCCAGCAGCTTACGCGGGGGGGTAAGCACAGATACGCAGTATTTT. Translating it yields CASSLRGGVSTDTQYF. The full variable domain, its missing parts supplied by reference TRBV7-3 and TRBJ2-3, is GAGVSQTPSNKVTEKGKYVELRCDPISGHTALYWYRQSLGQGPEFLIYFQGTGAADDSGLPNDRFFAVRPEGSVSTLKIQRTERGDSAVYLCASSLRGGVSTDTQYFGPGTRLTVL.

V usage is TRBV19 and J usage is TRBJ2-5, with 12 bases aligning to TRBD1. The V gene end was trimmed by 8 bases and the J gene end by 3 bases; junction bases not matched to a gene: 7. Germline-derived CDR1 and CDR2 are LNHDA and SQIVND (reference sequence). This CDR3 is 15 amino acids long. CDR3 in amino acids: CASGSGTGGKETQYF. The CDR3 DNA sequence: TGTGCCAGTGGATCGGGGACAGGGGGCAAAGAGACCCAGTACTTC.

The chain has TRBV19 and TRBJ1-2; 9 bases fit TRBD1. There are 15 residues in the CDR3. V was pared by 5 bases and J by 4 bases, with 8 bases of the junction left unmatched. Per the germline V gene, CDR1 is LNHDA and CDR2 is SQIVND (reference sequence). The DNA for the CDR3 is TGTGCCAGTAGTTCCGACAGGGGGGCAGTCTATGGCTACACCTTC. Amino acids: CASSSDRGAVYGYTF.

J is TRBJ2-3 and V is TRBV6-5; TRBD1 aligns across 9 bases. J gave up 3 bases and V 6 bases, and 7 bases lay outside the gene matches. The CDR3 sequence is 15 residues long. Germline V gene lookup returns CDR1 MNHEY and CDR2 SVGAGI. In nucleotides, the CDR3 is TGTGCCAGCAGGCAAGGGACAGGGTGGACAGATACGCAGTATTTT. It encodes CASRQGTGWTDTQYF.

The chain couples TRBV27 to TRBJ1-2, with a possible D match to TRBD1 (5 bases). This CDR3 has 14 amino acids. Per the germline V gene, CDR1 is MNHEY and CDR2 is SMNVEV (reference sequence). With 3 bases removed from V and 2 bases from J, the gap between germline ends came to 10 bases. The CDR3 DNA follows: TGTGCCAGCAGTTTTCGCGGGGGGAACTATGGCTACACCTTC. Protein sequence: CASSFRGGNYGYTF.

DNA of the CDR3: TGTGCCAGCAGCCTGGGACAGGGAGTCGAAAAACTGTTTTTT. This gives the protein CASSLGQGVEKLFF. The chain employs TRBV7-8 and TRBJ1-4; 9 bases agree with TRBD1. Per the germline V gene, CDR1 is SGHVS and CDR2 is FQNEAQ. The CDR3 runs to 14 residues. J was trimmed by 8 bases and V by 5 bases; bases with no gene match: 6.

The gene calls are TRBV10-3 and TRBJ2-1, with 7 positions matching TRBD2. CDR1 is ENHRY, CDR2 SYGVKD, per germline. V was pared by 3 bases and J by 3 bases, with 5 bases of the junction left unmatched. This CDR3 has 15 amino acids. The CDR3 region is CAISDSGGGYNEQFF. The CDR3 DNA is TGTGCCATCAGTGATTCGGGGGGAGGCTACAATGAGCAGTTCTTC.

V is TRBV2 and J is TRBJ2-2; perhaps TRBD1 as D (6 bases). This CDR3 spans 14 amino acids. Germline CDR1 SNHLY, CDR2 FYNNEI. Trimming took off 2 bases at V and 6 bases at J, with 10 bases between the two ends. CDR3 sequence reads: CASSEFRGPGELFF. The DNA for the CDR3 is TGTGCCAGCAGTGAATTCAGGGGTCCCGGGGAGCTGTTTTTT.

This clone was detected a few times. The chain combines TRBV7-2 with TRBJ2-7; TRBD1 might be the D (5 bases). Germline V gives CDR1 SGHTA, CDR2 FQGNSA. Trimming took 3 bases from V and 3 from J, leaving 12 bases between them. This CDR3 contains 14 residues. CDR3 DNA: TGTGCCAGCAGCTTGGGGCCAGGAAACTACGAGCAGTACGTC. As protein: CASSLGPGNYEQYV.

The table lists this clone with a few counts. The gene calls are TRBV6-5 and TRBJ2-1; a possible D gene is TRBD1 (5 bases). V lost 6 bases and J 5 bases, leaving 14 bases between the germline ends. The CDR3 is made up of 14 amino acids. Germline lookup yields CDR1 MNHEY and CDR2 SVGAGI. CDR3 in amino acids: CASRFQGKDNEQFF. CDR3 coding DNA: TGTGCCAGCAGATTTCAGGGAAAAGACAATGAGCAGTTCTTC.

The chain uses TRBV9 and TRBJ2-3, with 7 positions matching TRBD2. V shed 4 bases, J shed 0 bases, and the junction held 8 bases outside the gene matches. Germline V gene data show CDR1 as SGDLS and CDR2 as YYNGEE. The CDR3 length is 16 residues. CDR3 sequence: CASSKTAGLSTDTQYF. CDR3 DNA: TGTGCCAGCAGCAAGACAGCGGGGCTTAGCACAGATACGCAGTATTTT.

In DNA form, the CDR3 reads TGTGCCAGCAGTTGGGGAGGAAACCACGAGCAGTACGTC. This sequence encodes CASSWGGNHEQYV. This sequence joins TRBV6-5 and TRBJ2-7; a weak D match, TRBD2 (6 bases). Germline V CDR1 and CDR2: MNHEY, SVGAGI. V was pared by 4 bases and J by 5 bases, with 12 bases between. The CDR3 is 13 residues long.

The genes are TRBV5-6 and TRBJ2-1, with 8 bases fitting TRBD1. Germline V CDR1 and CDR2: SGHDT, YYEEEE. The CDR3 runs to 16 residues. The V gene end was trimmed by 4 bases and the J gene end by 3 bases; junction bases not matched to a gene: 9. CDR3 in amino acids: CASSLTGGPGYNEQFF. The CDR3 coding sequence is TGTGCCAGCAGCCTTACAGGGGGGCCGGGCTACAATGAGCAGTTCTTC. The full variable domain, rest sourced from reference TRBV5-6 and TRBJ2-1, is DAGVTQSPTHLIKTRGQQVTLRCSPKSGHDTVSWYQQALGQGPQFIFQYYEEEERQRGNFPDRFSGHQFPNYSSELNVNALLLGDSALYLCASSLTGGPGYNEQFFGPGTRLTVL.

The CDR3 region is CASSYSTRQGYTF. The CDR3 DNA reads as TGTGCCAGCAGTTACTCGACGCGACAGGGCTACACCTTC. The chain has TRBV6-5 and TRBJ1-2; maybe TRBD1 (5 bases). The ends were cut back, 0 bases at V and 8 bases at J, with 10 bases in the middle. The CDR3 length is 13 residues. Germline-derived CDR1 and CDR2 are MNHEY and SVGAGI.

This rearrangement joins TRBV3-1 (or the pseudogene TRBV3-2) to TRBJ1-1; unclear D gene. Trimming took 1 base from V and 1 from J, leaving 13 bases between them. The CDR3 contains 16 residues. The V gene's germline CDR1 is LGHDT and CDR2 YNNKEL (reference sequence). The CDR3 loop reads CASSQAYLPGNTEAFF. As DNA, the CDR3 is TGTGCCAGCAGCCAAGCTTACTTGCCTGGGAACACTGAAGCTTTCTTT.

V is TRBV9 and J is TRBJ2-1; 12 positions match TRBD2. Germline V gene data show CDR1 as SGDLS and CDR2 as YYNGEE. CDR3 length: 14 residues. Trimming removed 0 bases from V and 10 bases from J; junction bases left unmatched: 2. CDR3 protein: CASSVGLAGAEQFF. The CDR3 DNA sequence: TGTGCCAGCAGCGTAGGACTAGCGGGGGCCGAGCAGTTCTTC.

J is TRBJ1-6 and V is TRBV2; no definite D call. Germline CDR1 reads SNHLY; CDR2 reads FYNNEI. The CDR3 is made up of 13 amino acids. With 6 bases removed from V and 10 bases from J, the gap between germline ends came to 13 bases. The CDR3 DNA follows: TGTGCCAGCAGAGGCGGTACGTCGTCACCCCTCCACTTT. It specifies CASRGGTSSPLHF.

Concerning this clone itself: Other DNA sequences in this sample translate to the same CDR3. The genes are TRBV5-4 and TRBJ2-3; TRBD1 aligns across 7 bases. The CDR3 is 15 residues long. Germline CDR1 reads SGHNT; CDR2 reads YYREEE (reference sequence). With 0 bases clipped from V and 1 base from J, the junction kept 2 bases outside the gene matches. CDR3 region: CASSLGQGRTDTQYF. The CDR3 region has the DNA TGTGCCAGCAGCTTGGGACAGGGCCGCACAGATACGCAGTATTTT.

The gene calls are TRBV28 and TRBJ2-7; 7 bases are shared with TRBD1. The CDR3 sequence is 13 residues long. The V and J ends lost 5 bases and 2 bases, in that order; junction bases with no gene match: 3. From germline, CDR1 is MDHEN and CDR2 SYDVKM. The CDR3 sequence: CASSLQGAYEQYV. As DNA, the CDR3 is TGTGCCAGCAGTCTTCAGGGGGCCTACGAGCAGTACGTC.

This clone turned up a few times. The chain couples TRBV29-1 to TRBJ1-1, with D unresolved. This CDR3 region has 13 residues. The V end lost 4 bases, the J end lost 1 base, and 10 bases lay between the germline ends. Germline assignment: CDR1 SQVTM and CDR2 ANQGSEA. As DNA, the CDR3 is TGCAGCGTTGTGAGGCCCGAGAACACTGAAGCTTTCTTT. This codes for CSVVRPENTEAFF. Full variable domain (outside the CDR3, taken from reference TRBV29-1 and TRBJ1-1): SAVISQKPSRDICQRGTSLTIQCQVDSQVTMMFWYRQQPGQSLTLIATANQGSEATYESGFVIDKFPISRPNLTFSTLTVSNMSPEDSSIYLCSVVRPENTEAFFGQGTRLTVV.

The chain recombines TRBV2 with TRBJ1-6; possibly TRBD1 for D (5 bases). Germline V CDR1 and CDR2: SNHLY, FYNNEI. There are 19 residues in the CDR3. Trimming pared 6 bases from V and 5 bases from J, leaving 26 bases between. CDR3 sequence: CASRSLPQGGARNNSPLHF. The CDR3 coding sequence is TGTGCCAGCAGAAGTCTCCCACAAGGAGGGGCAAGGAATAATTCACCCCTCCACTTT.

The chain carries TRBV28 and TRBJ1-2, with a weak D call TRBD1 (6 bases). The germline V gene encodes CDR1 MDHEN and CDR2 SYDVKM. Deletions cut 1 base from V and 6 bases from J, with 12 bases between. The CDR3 is 14 residues long. CDR3 sequence reads: CASSLLGQSNGYTF. The CDR3 DNA reads TGTGCCAGCAGTTTATTAGGACAGTCTAATGGCTACACCTTC.

The chain joins TRBV5-5 to TRBJ1-3; maybe TRBD1 (5 bases). V lost 4 bases and J 0 bases, leaving 17 bases between the germline ends. CDR1 is SGHKS, CDR2 YYEKEE, per germline (reference sequence). The CDR3 has 17 amino acids. This chain's CDR3 is CASSPPGTTSSGNTIYF. As DNA, the CDR3 is TGTGCCAGCAGCCCCCCCGGGACTACGAGCTCTGGAAACACCATATATTTT. The complete variable domain, with remaining parts taken from reference TRBV5-5 and TRBJ1-3, reads DAGVTQSPTHLIKTRGQQVTLRCSPISGHKSVSWYQQVLGQGPQFIFQYYEKEERGRGNFPDRFSARQFPNYSSELNVNALLLGDSALYLCASSPPGTTSSGNTIYFGEGSWLTVV.

The chain combines TRBV27 with TRBJ2-3; 16 nucleotides agree with TRBD2. This CDR3 region has 15 residues. After removal of 5 bases from V and 14 bases from J, the junction contained 10 bases not matched to a gene. The germline V gene encodes CDR1 MNHEY and CDR2 SMNVEV (reference sequence). The CDR3 protein is CASSPTGTSGGARYF. The DNA for the CDR3 is TGTGCCAGCAGTCCCACCGGGACTAGCGGGGGGGCCCGGTATTTT.

The chain has TRBV3-1 (or the pseudogene TRBV3-2) and TRBJ1-2; 8 bases match TRBD1. CDR1 is LGHDT, CDR2 YNNKEL, per germline (reference sequence). Losses at the gene ends were 1 base for V and 8 bases for J; bases not matched to a gene: 6. The CDR3 has 14 amino acids. The CDR3 sequence is CASSQGTGKGGYTF. DNA for the CDR3: TGTGCCAGCAGCCAAGGGACAGGGAAGGGAGGCTACACCTTC.

The chain combines TRBV5-1 with TRBJ1-1; 8 bases are a match to TRBD1. Losses at the gene ends were 4 bases for V and 0 bases for J; bases not matched to a gene: 5. CDR3 length: 15 amino acids. The germline V gene encodes CDR1 SGHRS and CDR2 YFSETQ. As DNA, the CDR3 is TGCGCCAGCAGCCTAGGACAGGGCATGAACACTGAAGCTTTCTTT. Translating gives CASSLGQGMNTEAFF. Supplemented by reference TRBV5-1 and TRBJ1-1, the full variable domain reads KAGVTQTPRYLIKTRGQQVTLSCSPISGHRSVSWYQQTPGQGLQFLFEYFSETQRNKGNFPGRFSGRQFSNSRSEMNVSTLELGDSALYLCASSLGQGMNTEAFFGQGTRLTVV.

This clone was recorded once. The chain uses TRBV5-1 and TRBJ1-2; 7 bases fit TRBD1. Unmatched junction bases numbered 0, after V lost 5 bases and J lost 2 bases. This CDR3 is 12 amino acids long. The germline CDR1 and CDR2 sequences are SGHRS and YFSETQ. The CDR3 nucleotides are TGCGCCAGCAGGACAGGGAACTATGGCTACACCTTC. It codes for CASRTGNYGYTF.

This chain links TRBV10-3 with TRBJ1-2; no clear D. This CDR3 spans 12 amino acids. Germline-derived CDR1 and CDR2 are ENHRY and SYGVKD. The germline V and J ends were trimmed by 10 bases and 3 bases, with 12 bases remaining between them. Here the CDR3 reads CATDRGYYGYTF. DNA for the CDR3: TGTGCCACCGATAGAGGCTACTATGGCTACACCTTC.

J is TRBJ1-1 and V is TRBV27; 10 positions agree with TRBD1. Losses at the gene ends were 4 bases for V and 1 base for J; bases not matched to a gene: 9. There are 17 residues in the CDR3. Germline loops: CDR1 MNHEY, CDR2 SMNVEV (reference sequence). The CDR3: CASSSGTGVGPNTEAFF. The CDR3 region has the DNA TGTGCCAGCAGTTCCGGGACAGGGGTTGGGCCGAACACTGAAGCTTTCTTT.

This CDR3 reads CAINDSDNSPLHF. CDR3 DNA: TGTGCCATCAACGACTCGGATAATTCACCCCTCCACTTT. V and J are TRBV10-3 and TRBJ1-6; D gene unclear. The CDR3 runs to 13 residues. Trimming stripped 7 bases from V and 5 bases from J, with 9 bases between. The germline CDR1 and CDR2 sequences are ENHRY and SYGVKD.

The genes are TRBV9 and TRBJ1-3; 8 bases match TRBD1. The CDR3 runs to 15 residues. After removal of 1 base from V and 3 bases from J, the junction contained 3 bases not matched to a gene. Germline values: CDR1 SGDLS, CDR2 YYNGEE. For the CDR3, the DNA is TGTGCCAGCAGCGTACAGGGGGCAAGTGGAAACACCATATATTTT. Translating gives CASSVQGASGNTIYF.